This T cell receptor (beta chain) was sequenced during a study of CD8+ T cells in alopecia areata. Study observations and caveats: Uncertainty about whether baseline CD8+ expansion is linked to response remains, with one nonresponder. Higher clonality and more expanded CD8+ clones appeared in lesional than normal scalp. Scalp clonality and expanded CD8+ clones among the top 100 showed significant decreases with tofacitinib.

Sequencing used cDNA as its template, made by extracting RNA and reverse transcribing it. Sequencing was performed with immunoSEQ multiplex PCR; in TCRdb, only in-frame clones are kept and a portion is missing. The profile covers around 21,000 clones, with approximately 59% appearing a single time and around 8% taken by the ten largest. A word on this clone: Its antigen is as yet unknown.

CDR1 is SNHLY, CDR2 FYNNEI, per germline. The length of the CDR3 is 14 residues. Unmatched junction bases numbered 3, after V lost 6 bases and J lost 4 bases. Specified treatment: oral pan-JAK inhibitor, 5-10 mg twice daily. Patients with alopecia areata provided lesional scalp punch biopsies as well as peripheral blood. The J gene is TRBJ1-5, the V gene TRBV2; 10 bases agree with TRBD1. This clonotype was obtained from a human donor with alopecia areata. The sequencing used skin, collected at week 4, from a patient treated with tofacitinib. The CDR3 reads CASRLDRGNQPQHF. The CDR3 DNA reads TGTGCCAGCAGATTGGACAGGGGGAATCAGCCCCAGCATTTT.